Listed below are T cell receptor beta chains from one sample, sequenced in a study of follicular helper T cells after annual influenza vaccination. Produced via immunoSEQ multiplex PCR; TCRdb's table is partial and in-frame only. The table lists roughly 1,200 clones, 80% of them singletons, with approximately 7% in the top ten. Specimen: CXCR5+ CD38+ circulating T follicular helper cells from blood, collected 7 days after influenza vaccination. Receptor source: an adult who received the influenza vaccine. Each CDR3 is given with its conserved first and last residue. D genes are given only for firm matches. The size entry is marked missing in some rows and otherwise reads once, few, many or a size class.

J gene: TRBJ1-2
D gene: TRBD1
clone size: -
V gene: TRBV27
CDR3 protein: CASSAQGSPNGYTF
CDR3 DNA: TGTGCCAGCAGTGCACAGGGGTCCCCGAATGGCTACACCTTC

J gene: TRBJ2-7
D gene: -
clone size: few
V gene: TRBV2
CDR3 protein: CASGRDGNYEQYF
CDR3 DNA: TGTGCCAGCGGACGGGACGGAAACTACGAGCAGTACTTC

J gene: TRBJ2-5
D gene: -
clone size: -
V gene: TRBV7-2
CDR3 protein: CASSLSTLRWETQYF
CDR3 DNA: TGTGCCAGCAGCTTATCAACCCTGCGATGGGAGACCCAGTACTTC

J gene: TRBJ1-1
D gene: -
clone size: once
V gene: TRBV5-1
CDR3 protein: CASSLVIGAGTEAFF
CDR3 DNA: TGCGCCAGCAGCTTGGTCATTGGGGCTGGCACTGAAGCTTTCTTT

J gene: TRBJ2-7
D gene: TRBD1
clone size: -
V gene: TRBV27
CDR3 protein: CASSLRVSGDSLYEQYF
CDR3 DNA: TGTGCCAGCAGTTTACGAGTCTCCGGGGACAGTCTCTACGAGCAGTACTTC

J gene: TRBJ2-7
D gene: -
clone size: -
V gene: TRBV28
CDR3 protein: CASSLPQGYLMDEQYF
CDR3 DNA: TGTGCCAGCAGTTTGCCTCAGGGGTACCTCATGGACGAGCAGTACTTC

J gene: TRBJ1-5
D gene: -
clone size: once
V gene: TRBV30
CDR3 protein: CAWSEGGGGNQPQHF
CDR3 DNA: TGTGCCTGGAGTGAGGGGGGTGGTGGCAATCAGCCCCAGCATTTT

J gene: TRBJ2-1
D gene: TRBD2
clone size: -
V gene: TRBV7-8
CDR3 protein: CASSWRGTYNNEQFF
CDR3 DNA: TGTGCCAGCAGCTGGCGGGGGACCTATAACAATGAGCAGTTCTTC

J gene: TRBJ1-5
D gene: -
clone size: -
V gene: TRBV2
CDR3 protein: CASRREVNQPQHF
CDR3 DNA: TGTGCCAGCCGCAGGGAGGTAAATCAGCCCCAGCATTTT

J gene: TRBJ2-6
D gene: TRBD2
clone size: -
V gene: TRBV18
CDR3 protein: CASSPFLGGSGANVLTF
CDR3 DNA: TGTGCCAGCTCACCATTCCTGGGAGGGTCTGGGGCCAACGTCCTGACTTTC

J gene: TRBJ1-3
D gene: -
clone size: -
V gene: TRBV16
CDR3 protein: CASSHRQGNTIYF
CDR3 DNA: TGTGCCAGCAGCCACAGACAGGGAAACACCATATATTTT

J gene: TRBJ1-4
D gene: TRBD1
clone size: -
V gene: TRBV7-8
CDR3 protein: CASSFSYRGSEKLFF
CDR3 DNA: TGTGCCAGCAGCTTCTCTTACAGGGGCTCTGAAAAACTGTTTTTT

J gene: TRBJ1-1
D gene: -
clone size: -
V gene: TRBV5-1
CDR3 protein: CASSLEQRSNTEAFF
CDR3 DNA: TGCGCCAGCAGCCTCGAACAGAGGAGTAACACTGAAGCTTTCTTT

J gene: TRBJ2-5
D gene: TRBD1
clone size: few
V gene: TRBV7-9
CDR3 protein: CASSLRQGLQETQYF
CDR3 DNA: TGTGCCAGCAGCTTACGACAGGGGCTACAAGAGACCCAGTACTTC